A single sample is the source of the 10 T cell receptor beta chains below, sequenced in a study of T cell changes during pregnancy in multiple sclerosis. Clones were sequenced by immunoSEQ multiplex PCR, and TCRdb holds only the in-frame ones, with some missing. The table shows about 87,000 clones, with just under 95% occurring only once. The material sequenced was peripheral blood, taken in the third trimester of pregnancy. Source of these receptors: a female donor in good health, enrolled as a control in a pregnancy study.

This clone has only one observation. The rearrangement links TRBV5-6 to TRBJ2-5; TRBD1 agrees at 7 bases. Germline lookup yields CDR1 SGHDT and CDR2 YYEEEE. The CDR3 length is 15 residues. J gave up 3 bases and V 4 bases, and 9 bases lay outside the gene matches. The CDR3 reads CASSRYRGLEETQYF. In DNA, the CDR3 is TGTGCCAGCAGCCGTTACAGGGGTCTTGAAGAGACCCAGTACTTC.

This clone came up once. J is TRBJ2-3 and V is TRBV7-2; 10 nucleotides match TRBD2. Trimming cost V 2 bases and J 6 bases; bases outside gene matches: 8. Germline V gives CDR1 SGHTA, CDR2 FQGNSA. CDR3 length: 16 amino acids. The CDR3 coding sequence is TGTGCCAGCAGCTTAAGTAGCGGGAGGCGTAGCGATACGCAGTATTTT. Residues: CASSLSSGRRSDTQYF. The full variable domain, completed using reference TRBV7-2 and TRBJ2-3, is GAGVSQSPSNKVTEKGKDVELRCDPISGHTALYWYRQSLGQGLEFLIYFQGNSAPDKSGLPSDRFSAERTGGSVSTLTIQRTQQEDSAVYLCASSLSSGRRSDTQYFGPGTRLTVL.

The CDR3 loop is CASSSSGRAYNEQFF. The CDR3 nucleotides read TGTGCCAGCAGTTCGAGCGGGAGGGCCTACAATGAGCAGTTCTTC. The chain uses TRBV11-2 and TRBJ2-1; TRBD2 agrees at 10 bases. CDR3 length equals 15 residues. V was clipped by 6 bases and J by 2 bases; unmatched bases: 4. Germline V lookup: CDR1 SGHAT, CDR2 FQNNGV.

This sequence joins TRBV28 and TRBJ1-1; possibly TRBD1 for D (6 bases). The germline V gene encodes CDR1 MDHEN and CDR2 SYDVKM. CDR3 length: 15 amino acids. V was cut by 5 bases and J by 7 bases, with 20 bases left in between. CDR3: CASSPPSGGGGEAFF. The CDR3 coding sequence is TGTGCCAGCAGTCCCCCATCGGGGGGAGGGGGTGAAGCTTTCTTT.

This rearrangement joins TRBV5-6 to TRBJ2-4; 7 nucleotides align to TRBD2. V lost 7 bases and J lost 9; bases outside the gene matches: 13. In germline, CDR1 is SGHDT, CDR2 YYEEEE. The CDR3 totals 14 residues. In nucleotides, the CDR3 is TGTGCCAGCGCCCTCGGGGGAGGGATGAGCATTCAGTACTTC. Residues: CASALGGGMSIQYF.

This chain joins TRBV18 and TRBJ2-7; D is unresolved. The CDR3 length is 14 residues. Germline values: CDR1 KGHSH, CDR2 LQKENI. V lost 2 bases and J 3 bases, leaving 11 bases between the germline ends. The CDR3 DNA sequence: TGTGCCAGCTCACCAGGATCAGGATACTACGAGCAGTACTTC. It yields the protein CASSPGSGYYEQYF.

The rearrangement uses TRBV7-9 and TRBJ1-1; TRBD1 matches at 8 bases. There are 17 residues in the CDR3. CDR1 and CDR2 (germline): SEHNR, FQNEAQ (reference sequence). The trim removed 6 bases at V and 3 bases at J, leaving 15 bases unmatched. The CDR3 here is CASRAYRWGQVDTEAFF. The CDR3 nucleotides are TGTGCCAGCAGAGCCTACCGGTGGGGACAGGTCGACACTGAAGCTTTCTTT.

This clone has a single count. The chain recombines TRBV27 with TRBJ2-3, with a possible D match to TRBD2 (5 bases). The CDR3 loop spans 14 amino acids. The V end was cut by 3 bases, the J end by 0 bases, with 7 bases between. Germline values: CDR1 MNHEY, CDR2 SMNVEV (reference sequence). CDR3 in amino acids: CASSFRGSTDTQYF. DNA of the CDR3: TGTGCCAGCAGTTTCCGAGGGAGCACAGATACGCAGTATTTT.

J is TRBJ2-7 and V is TRBV4-2; D possibly corresponds to TRBD2 (5 bases). In germline, CDR1 is LGHNA, CDR2 YNFKEQ. The CDR3 runs 12 residues. Trimming took off 3 bases at V and 6 bases at J, with 9 bases between the two ends. CDR3 sequence reads: CASSHLAREQYF. Here the CDR3 DNA reads TGTGCCAGCAGCCACCTAGCTCGCGAGCAGTACTTC.

The chain recombines TRBV29-1 with TRBJ1-3, with a tentative D call TRBD1 (6 bases). The ends were cut back, 3 bases at V and 4 bases at J, with 13 bases in the middle. Germline V gives CDR1 SQVTM, CDR2 ANQGSEA. The CDR3 length is 14 residues. The CDR3 loop reads CSVDPSGTGNTIYF. CDR3 DNA sequence: TGCAGCGTTGACCCTTCAGGGACAGGAAACACCATATATTTT.